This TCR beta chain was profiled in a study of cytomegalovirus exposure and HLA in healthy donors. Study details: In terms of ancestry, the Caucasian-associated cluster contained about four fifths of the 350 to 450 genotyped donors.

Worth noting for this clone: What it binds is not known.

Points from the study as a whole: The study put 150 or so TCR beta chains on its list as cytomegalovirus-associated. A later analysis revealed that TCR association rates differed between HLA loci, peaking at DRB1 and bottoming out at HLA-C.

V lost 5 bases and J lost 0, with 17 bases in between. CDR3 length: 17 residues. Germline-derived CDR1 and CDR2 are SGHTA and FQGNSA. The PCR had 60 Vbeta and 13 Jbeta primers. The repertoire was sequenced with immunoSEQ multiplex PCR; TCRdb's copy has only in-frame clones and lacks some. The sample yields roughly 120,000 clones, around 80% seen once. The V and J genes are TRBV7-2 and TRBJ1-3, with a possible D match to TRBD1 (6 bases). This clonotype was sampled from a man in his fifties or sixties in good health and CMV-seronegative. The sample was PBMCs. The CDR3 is CASSLRSGTSSGNTIYF. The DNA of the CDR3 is TGTGCCAGCAGCCTCCGCTCCGGGACAAGCTCTGGAAACACCATATATTTT.